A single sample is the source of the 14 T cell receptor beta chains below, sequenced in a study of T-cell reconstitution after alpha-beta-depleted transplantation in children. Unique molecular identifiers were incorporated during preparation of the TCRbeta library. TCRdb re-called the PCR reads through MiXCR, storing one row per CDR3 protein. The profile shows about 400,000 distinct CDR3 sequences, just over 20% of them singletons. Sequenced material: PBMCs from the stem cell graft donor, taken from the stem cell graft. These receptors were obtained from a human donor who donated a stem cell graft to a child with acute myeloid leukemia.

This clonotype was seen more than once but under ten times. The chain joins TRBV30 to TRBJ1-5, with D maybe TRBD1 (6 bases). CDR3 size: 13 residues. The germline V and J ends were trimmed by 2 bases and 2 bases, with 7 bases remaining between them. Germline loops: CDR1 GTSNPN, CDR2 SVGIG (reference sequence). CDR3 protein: CAWSNRGNQPQHF. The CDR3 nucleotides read TGTGCCTGGAGTAACAGGGGCAATCAGCCCCAGCATTTT.

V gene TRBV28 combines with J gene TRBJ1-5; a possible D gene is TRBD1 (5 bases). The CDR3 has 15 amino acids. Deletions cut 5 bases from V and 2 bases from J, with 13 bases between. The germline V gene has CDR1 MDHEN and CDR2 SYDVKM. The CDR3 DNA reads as TGTGCCAGCAGTGTCGGGGCGAGGGGCAATCAGCCCCAGCATTTT. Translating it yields CASSVGARGNQPQHF.

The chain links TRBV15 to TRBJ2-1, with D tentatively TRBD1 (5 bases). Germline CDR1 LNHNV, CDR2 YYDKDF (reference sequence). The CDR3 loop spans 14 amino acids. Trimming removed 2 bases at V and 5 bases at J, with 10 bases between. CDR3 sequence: CATSRPDTDNEQFF. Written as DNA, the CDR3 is TGTGCCACCAGCAGACCGGACACTGACAATGAGCAGTTCTTC.

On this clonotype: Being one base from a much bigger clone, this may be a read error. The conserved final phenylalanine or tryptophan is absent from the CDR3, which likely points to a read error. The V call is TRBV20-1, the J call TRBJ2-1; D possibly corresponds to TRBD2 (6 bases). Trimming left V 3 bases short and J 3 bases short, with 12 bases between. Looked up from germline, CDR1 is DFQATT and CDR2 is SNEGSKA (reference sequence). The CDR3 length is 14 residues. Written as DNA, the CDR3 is TGCAGTGCTAGTAGGCTAGCGTACTACAATGAGCAGTTCTGC. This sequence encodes CSASRLAYYNEQFC.

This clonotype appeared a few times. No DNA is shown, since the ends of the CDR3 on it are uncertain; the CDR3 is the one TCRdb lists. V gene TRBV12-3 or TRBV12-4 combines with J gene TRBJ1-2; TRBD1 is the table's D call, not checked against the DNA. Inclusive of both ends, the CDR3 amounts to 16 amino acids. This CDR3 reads CASSSSLSSGIYGYTF.

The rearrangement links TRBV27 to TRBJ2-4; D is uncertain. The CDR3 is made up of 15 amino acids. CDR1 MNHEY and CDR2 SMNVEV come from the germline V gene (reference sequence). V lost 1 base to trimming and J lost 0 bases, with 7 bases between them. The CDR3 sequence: CASSLLPIAKNIQYF. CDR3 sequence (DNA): TGTGCCAGCAGTTTATTACCCATAGCCAAAAACATTCAGTACTTC.

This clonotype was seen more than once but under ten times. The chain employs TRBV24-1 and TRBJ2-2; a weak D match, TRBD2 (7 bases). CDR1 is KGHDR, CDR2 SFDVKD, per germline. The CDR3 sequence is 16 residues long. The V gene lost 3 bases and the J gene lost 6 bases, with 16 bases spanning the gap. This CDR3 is CATSDPGRGPAGELFF. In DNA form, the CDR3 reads TGTGCCACCAGTGATCCCGGGCGGGGGCCTGCCGGGGAGCTGTTTTTT.

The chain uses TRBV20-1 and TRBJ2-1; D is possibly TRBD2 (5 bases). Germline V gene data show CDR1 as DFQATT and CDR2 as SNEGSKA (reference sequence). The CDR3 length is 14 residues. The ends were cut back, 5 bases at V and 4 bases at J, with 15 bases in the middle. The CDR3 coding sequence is TGCAGTGCTGATACAGAGGAGGTTTACAATGAGCAGTTCTTC. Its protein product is CSADTEEVYNEQFF.

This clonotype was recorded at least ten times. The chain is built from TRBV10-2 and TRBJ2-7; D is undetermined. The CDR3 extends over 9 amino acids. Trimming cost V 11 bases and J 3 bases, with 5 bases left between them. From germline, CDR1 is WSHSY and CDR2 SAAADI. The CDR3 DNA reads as TGCGCCGAACACTACGAGCAGTACTTC. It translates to CAEHYEQYF.

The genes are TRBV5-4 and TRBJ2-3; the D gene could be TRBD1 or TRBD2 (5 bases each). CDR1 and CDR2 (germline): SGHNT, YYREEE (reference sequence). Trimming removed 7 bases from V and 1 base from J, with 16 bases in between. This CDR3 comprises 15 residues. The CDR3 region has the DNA TGTGCCAGCGGCCCTGGGACGCTCGGCACAGATACGCAGTATTTT. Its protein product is CASGPGTLGTDTQYF.

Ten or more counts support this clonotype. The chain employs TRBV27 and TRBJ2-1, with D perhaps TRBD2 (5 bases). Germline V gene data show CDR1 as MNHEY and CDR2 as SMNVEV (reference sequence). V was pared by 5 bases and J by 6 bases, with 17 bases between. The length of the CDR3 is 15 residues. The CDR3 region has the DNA TGTGCCAGCAGTGCGGACTCCGCCCCCACCAATGAGCAGTTCTTC. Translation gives CASSADSAPTNEQFF.

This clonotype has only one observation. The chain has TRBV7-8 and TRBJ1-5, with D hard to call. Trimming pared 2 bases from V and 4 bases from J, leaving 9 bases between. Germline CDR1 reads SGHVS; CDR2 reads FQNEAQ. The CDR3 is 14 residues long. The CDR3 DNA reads TGTGCCAGCAGCTTACAGAACAGAAATCAGCCCCAGCATTTT. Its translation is CASSLQNRNQPQHF.

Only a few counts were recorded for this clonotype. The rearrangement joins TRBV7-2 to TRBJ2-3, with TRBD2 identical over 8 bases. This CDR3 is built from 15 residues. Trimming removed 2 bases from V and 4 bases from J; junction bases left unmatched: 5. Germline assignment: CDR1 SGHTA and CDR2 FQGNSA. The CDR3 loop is CASSLTSGGADTQYF. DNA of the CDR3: TGTGCCAGCAGCTTAACTAGCGGAGGGGCAGATACGCAGTATTTT. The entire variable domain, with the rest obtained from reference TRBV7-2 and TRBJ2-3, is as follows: GAGVSQSPSNKVTEKGKDVELRCDPISGHTALYWYRQSLGQGLEFLIYFQGNSAPDKSGLPSDRFSAERTGGSVSTLTIQRTQQEDSAVYLCASSLTSGGADTQYFGPGTRLTVL.

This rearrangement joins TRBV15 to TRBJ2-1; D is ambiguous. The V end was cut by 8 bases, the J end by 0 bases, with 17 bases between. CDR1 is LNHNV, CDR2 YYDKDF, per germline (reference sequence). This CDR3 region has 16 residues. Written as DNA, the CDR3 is TGTGCCACCGGCAAAGAAGAGGCGAGCTCCTACAATGAGCAGTTCTTC. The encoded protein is CATGKEEASSYNEQFF.